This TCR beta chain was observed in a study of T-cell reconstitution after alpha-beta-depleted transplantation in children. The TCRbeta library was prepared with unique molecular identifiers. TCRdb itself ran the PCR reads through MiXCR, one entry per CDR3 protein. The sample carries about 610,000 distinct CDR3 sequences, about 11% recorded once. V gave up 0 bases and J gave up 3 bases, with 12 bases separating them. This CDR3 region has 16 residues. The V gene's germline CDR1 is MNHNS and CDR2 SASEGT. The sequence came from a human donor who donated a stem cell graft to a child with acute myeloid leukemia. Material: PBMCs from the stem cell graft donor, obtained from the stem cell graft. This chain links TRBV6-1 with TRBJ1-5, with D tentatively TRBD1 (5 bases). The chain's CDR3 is CASSEASPTVNQPQHF. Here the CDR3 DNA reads TGTGCCAGCAGTGAAGCTAGTCCGACAGTCAATCAGCCCCAGCATTTT.